This T cell receptor (beta chain) was profiled in a study of vaccination and CD4 T cells after COVID-19 (dated by TCRdb to between 2021 and 2024). Context from the whole study: Convalescent patients had a positive SARS-CoV-2 result on nasal swab PCR, and of these patients, about ten had mild disease and one had severe disease. The convalescent cohort included six males and four females, with two Hispanic individuals, seven Caucasians, two Asians and one multiracial person. Two doses of either the Pfizer-BioNTech BNT162b2 vaccine (n=8) or the Moderna mRNA-1273 vaccine (n=2) were administered to participants. Post-COVID blood samples were collected from convalescent patients a median of around 96 days after diagnosis, with a range of roughly 35 to 180 days. The time from the second vaccine dose to post-vaccine blood sampling had a median of roughly 70 days and ranged from about 12 to 250 days. Overlapping spike peptide pools from SARS-CoV-2 and from the common cold coronaviruses HCoV-NL63, HCoV-OC43 and HCoV-229E were used as culture stimuli. Control cultures received a CEFX viral epitope pool as the positive control, an HIV-1 Nef peptide pool as the negative control, or no peptide. In 10 COVID-19 convalescent patients and a handful of infection-naive healthy vaccine recipients, the spike-specific CD4+ TCR repertoire before mRNA vaccination was compared with the repertoire after mRNA vaccination.

The study at large found these results: Among the post-vaccine SARS-CoV-2-reactive clones in convalescent patients, a median approximately 90% showed up only after vaccination, which suggests vaccine-specific priming. In convalescent patients, nearly all vaccine-specific clones (304 of 307) were found to be mono-reactive for SARS-CoV-2 spike rather than cross-reactive with common cold coronaviruses. The median count of SARS-CoV-2-reactive clonotypes went up from around 23 after infection to 30 to 40 after vaccination, although the change was not significant. Relatively few convalescent patients were included in the study, and early timepoints after natural infection were not analyzed.

The sample's treatment or condition, from its label and the paper: approximately 10-day PBMC culture with coronavirus spike peptide pools or control peptides (ViraFEST assay). The study used the ViraFEST assay, which expanded antigen-specific T cells with peptide pools and then identified expanded clonotypes by TCR sequencing. The positive SARS-CoV-2 PCR tests of the convalescent patients were dated from March to December 2020, before the Alpha, Beta and Delta variants emerged in the United States. PBMCs were cultured at approximately 2.1 million per well in IMDM supplemented with about 5% human AB serum and roughly 10 IU/ml IL-2, with approximately 9.5 ug/ml peptide pools added. Half of the culture medium was replaced with fresh IL-2-containing medium on days 3 and 7. CD4+ T cells were isolated after less than twelve days of culture through negative selection using the EasySep CD4+ T cell isolation kit. Ficoll-Paque Plus gradient centrifugation was used to isolate PBMCs from whole blood, and the isolated PBMCs were then either used fresh or cryopreserved at -140C. Triplicate wells were generally used for each culture condition.

Library generation was performed with PCR. DNA from cultured CD4+ T cells underwent TCR sequencing with the Oncomine TCR Beta short-read assay at the Johns Hopkins FTIC core. Genomic DNA was extracted from the cultured CD4+ T cells with the QIAamp micro DNA kit. The Oncomine TCR Beta libraries from cultured CD4+ T cells were pooled using unique dual indexes and then sequenced on an Illumina iSeq 100. The paper's processing steps were these. Non-productive sequences were removed, and CDR3s that did not start with C, did not end with F or W, or were shorter than 7 amino acids were discarded. The MANAFEST web application was used to identify antigen-specific clonotypes by comparing peptide-stimulated wells against reference wells and other culture wells. Positive clones required FDR below 0.05, an odds ratio above 5, and productive frequency above 0.1% in at least two of three replicate wells. A clonotype counted as cross-reactive if it showed significant expansion both in the SARS-CoV-2 spike wells and in at least one common cold coronavirus spike condition. CDR3 homology was assessed with Levenshtein distances (stringdist) and unrooted phylogenetic trees (ape) in R version 3.6.1. Using fastp trimming at Q25 and MiXCR clonotype assembly, TCRdb reanalyzed the public sequencing data and kept in-frame beta chains. Entries that share a CDR3 protein sequence are merged under the most common genes and DNA. In this record, the V and J calls reflect TCRdb's handling and not the investigators' own analysis. This sample gives 13,000 or so distinct CDR3 sequences in total; around 48% of them show up just once. The top ten clones comprise around 13% of the sample.

The CDR3 sequence holds 15 residues, the cysteine and phenylalanine included. Only the CDR3 DNA is retained, 45 bases long and in frame from the first base. Trimming leaves V shorter by 4 bases and J shorter by 7 bases, with the junction holding 12 bases beyond the gene matches. Note on this clonotype: This receptor's antigen is unknown. No much larger clonotype is one base removed from it; base qualities were not supplied.

The sample was CD4+ T cells from blood, cultured in vitro. This receptor was taken from a human donor who had recovered from COVID-19. Recombination connected TRBV23-1 to TRBJ2-7; 8 central nucleotides agree with TRBD1. TRBV23-1 is an ORF; its function is uncertain. The CDR3 reads as follows: CASSRSRGRGREQYF. The sequence in DNA is TGCGCCAGCAGTCGATCAAGGGGCAGGGGGCGTGAGCAGTACTTC.